The TCR beta chain described here comes from a study of T cells in Graves' hyperthyroidism and ophthalmopathy. This clonotype has a count of ten or more. Its matching antigen is unknown. Amplified TCR beta CDR3 regions came from RNA transcripts. When the TCR CDR3 underwent first-round RT-PCR, the HTBI primer set was used. Each CDR3 protein is one row after TCRdb ran MiXCR on the multiplex PCR reads. The table shows approximately 640,000 distinct CDR3 sequences, with about a sixth occurring only once. No ophthalmopathy progression within 18 months constituted stable Graves' hyperthyroidism. Each diagnosis was grounded in clinical symptoms, serum thyroxine and TRAb, thyroid ultrasound, and orbital computed tomography. The PBMCs were sourced from fresh peripheral blood (about 9.6 ml). CDR3 size: 15 residues. Germline CDR1 and CDR2: MNHNY and SVGAGI (reference sequence). V was pared by 0 bases and J by 3 bases, with 11 bases between.

Overall study findings and caveats: Ophthalmopathy was told apart from stable hyperthyroidism by a 13 V-J model.

This sequence was found in a woman aged 25 to 45 with Graves' hyperthyroidism. V and J are TRBV6-6 and TRBJ2-5, with D possibly being TRBD2 (6 bases). The sample taken for sequencing was blood. CDR3 in amino acids: CASSYSSLAKETQYF. In DNA, the CDR3 is TGTGCCAGCAGTTACTCGAGCCTAGCGAAAGAGACCCAGTACTTC.